This T cell receptor (beta chain) came from a study of blood T cell repertoires in COVID-19. Across the whole study: Samples came from the United States, Italy and Spain, spanning acute and convalescent COVID-19. Sample material is recorded as cDNA or gDNA derived from T cells, B-cell-depleted T cells, or PBMCs.

Original data processing: Estimates of nucleated cell counts were drawn from the amplification of reference gene primers. The assay was immunoSEQ multiplex PCR, and TCRdb's table has in-frame clones only and misses some. V and J calls and clone size follow that table, whereas D and trimming were derived from the DNA. The sample lists 120,000 or so clones; around nine tenths were seen once. Sequenced material: peripheral blood. The receptor was isolated from a woman over 75 with acute or convalescent COVID-19.

CDR3 in DNA: TGCGCCAGCAGCGCGGGGACCAAGATCTCCTACGAGCAGTACTTC. Amino acid sequence: CASSAGTKISYEQYF. The J gene is TRBJ2-7, the V gene TRBV5-1, with D possibly being TRBD2 (6 bases). The germline gives CDR1 SGHRS, CDR2 YFSETQ. Trimming shortened V by 4 bases and J by 0 bases, and 14 bases separated the two germline ends. The CDR3 runs to 15 residues.